A selection of T cell receptor beta chains follows, all from one sample in a study of T cells in localized non-small cell lung cancer. Measured with immunoSEQ multiplex PCR; TCRdb has only the in-frame clones, and not every one. The profile covers about 6,400 clones, with roughly 87% appearing a single time and under 20% taken by the ten largest. Sequenced here: peripheral blood, sampled before any cancer treatment. The receptor source for this set is a male donor older than 55 with stage I lung adenocarcinoma. CDR3s include the opening cysteine and the closing phenylalanine or tryptophan. Each record gives: J gene, V gene, CDR3 length, D gene, clone size, CDR3 DNA, CDR3 protein. The D gene is left open where the match is weak. Where a row states a size, it is once, few, many or the class of an expanded clone; other rows omit it.

j_gene: TRBJ2-4
v_gene: TRBV5-6
len: 17
d_gene: -
abundance: -
CDR3nt: TGTGCCAGCAGCTTATCCCGGGGGTGGACGGGGAAAAACATTCAGTACTTC
CDR3aa: CASSLSRGWTGKNIQYF

j_gene: TRBJ2-6
v_gene: TRBV19
len: 18
d_gene: -
abundance: -
CDR3nt: TGTGCCAGTAGTGGTGTTTGGACAAATCACAATCGGGCCAACGTCCTGACTTTC
CDR3aa: CASSGVWTNHNRANVLTF

j_gene: TRBJ2-7
v_gene: TRBV2
len: 12
d_gene: -
abundance: once
CDR3nt: TGTGCCAGCGGGGGACTGCAGTACGAGCAGTACTTC
CDR3aa: CASGGLQYEQYF

j_gene: TRBJ2-1
v_gene: TRBV7-2
len: 16
d_gene: TRBD1
abundance: -
CDR3nt: TGTGCCAGCAGCTTACAGGGGGCCCTCTCCTACAATGAGCAGTTCTTC
CDR3aa: CASSLQGALSYNEQFF

j_gene: TRBJ2-3
v_gene: TRBV5-1
len: 16
d_gene: -
abundance: -
CDR3nt: TGCGCCAGCAGCTTGGAGGGCGGGTTTAGCACAGATACGCAGTATTTT
CDR3aa: CASSLEGGFSTDTQYF

j_gene: TRBJ2-1
v_gene: TRBV7-2
len: 12
d_gene: -
abundance: -
CDR3nt: TGTGCCAGCAGCTTAGCGCTCGGAGAGCAGTTCTTC
CDR3aa: CASSLALGEQFF

j_gene: TRBJ1-4
v_gene: TRBV30
len: 13
d_gene: -
abundance: -
CDR3nt: TGTGCCTGGAGTGTCGGGGCAGGGGAAAAACTGTTTTTT
CDR3aa: CAWSVGAGEKLFF

j_gene: TRBJ1-1
v_gene: TRBV5-6
len: 13
d_gene: -
abundance: once
CDR3nt: TGTGCCAGCAGCTTAAGGCTGAACACTGAAGCTTTCTTT
CDR3aa: CASSLRLNTEAFF

j_gene: TRBJ2-5
v_gene: TRBV7-9
len: 15
d_gene: TRBD1
abundance: -
CDR3nt: TGTGCCAGCAGCTCTACCCTAACAGGGGGAGAGACCCAGTACTTC
CDR3aa: CASSSTLTGGETQYF

j_gene: TRBJ2-4
v_gene: TRBV5-6
len: 15
d_gene: -
abundance: -
CDR3nt: TGTGCCAGCACCCTTCTGCGGGGGACAACAAGCATTCAGTACTTC
CDR3aa: CASTLLRGTTSIQYF

j_gene: TRBJ2-7
v_gene: TRBV29-1
len: 14
d_gene: TRBD1
abundance: -
CDR3nt: TGCAGCGTTGTAGGGGGCGGATTGGTATGGGAGCAGTACTTC
CDR3aa: CSVVGGGLVWEQYF

j_gene: TRBJ1-2
v_gene: TRBV30
len: 12
d_gene: -
abundance: once
CDR3nt: TGTGCCTGGAGTGTTTCGGGGAATGGCTACACCTTC
CDR3aa: CAWSVSGNGYTF

j_gene: TRBJ2-5
v_gene: TRBV6-5
len: 14
d_gene: -
abundance: once
CDR3nt: TGTGCCAGCAGTTGGTCAAGGGCGCAAGAGACCCAGTACTTC
CDR3aa: CASSWSRAQETQYF

j_gene: TRBJ2-1
v_gene: TRBV7-2
len: 15
d_gene: -
abundance: -
CDR3nt: TGTGCCAGCACCCGGGACTTTAGCTCCTACAATGAGCAGTTCTTC
CDR3aa: CASTRDFSSYNEQFF

j_gene: TRBJ1-1
v_gene: TRBV30
len: 14
d_gene: -
abundance: -
CDR3nt: TGTGCCTGGAGGGCTTCGTGGGGCGCGAATGAAGCTTTCTTT
CDR3aa: CAWRASWGANEAFF

j_gene: TRBJ1-2
v_gene: TRBV30
len: 13
d_gene: TRBD1
abundance: -
CDR3nt: TGTGCCTGGAGTCCGGGACAGACGGGGGGCTACACCTTC
CDR3aa: CAWSPGQTGGYTF

j_gene: TRBJ1-3
v_gene: TRBV7-2
len: 14
d_gene: -
abundance: -
CDR3nt: TGTGCCAGCAGCTTAGGCAGTTCTGGAAACACCATATATTTT
CDR3aa: CASSLGSSGNTIYF

j_gene: TRBJ1-2
v_gene: TRBV2
len: 13
d_gene: -
abundance: -
CDR3nt: TGTGCCAGCAGTCCGATGGGAGGCTATGGCTACACCTTC
CDR3aa: CASSPMGGYGYTF

j_gene: TRBJ2-3
v_gene: TRBV19
len: 12
d_gene: -
abundance: -
CDR3nt: TGTGCCAGTAGTATAGATAGGGATACGCAGTATTTT
CDR3aa: CASSIDRDTQYF

j_gene: TRBJ2-2
v_gene: TRBV27
len: 13
d_gene: -
abundance: -
CDR3nt: TGTGCCACGCAGGGTGTTATCGCCGGGGAGCTGTTTTTT
CDR3aa: CATQGVIAGELFF

j_gene: TRBJ2-5
v_gene: TRBV7-2
len: 16
d_gene: TRBD2
abundance: -
CDR3nt: TGTGCCAGCAGCGCCGGACTAGCGGGAGTTTTGGAGACCCAGTACTTC
CDR3aa: CASSAGLAGVLETQYF

j_gene: TRBJ1-1
v_gene: TRBV15
len: 15
d_gene: -
abundance: once
CDR3nt: TGTGCCACCAGCAGAGCCGGGAGGGAGAACACTGAAGCTTTCTTT
CDR3aa: CATSRAGRENTEAFF

j_gene: TRBJ2-7
v_gene: TRBV5-1
len: 15
d_gene: -
abundance: -
CDR3nt: TGCGCCAGCAGCTTGCACGGCAGTTTCACCTACGAGCAGTACTTC
CDR3aa: CASSLHGSFTYEQYF

j_gene: TRBJ2-2
v_gene: TRBV5-6
len: 17
d_gene: TRBD2
abundance: -
CDR3nt: TGTGCCAGCAGCCCCGGGGGTGCGGGAGGCCACACCGGGGAGCTGTTTTTT
CDR3aa: CASSPGGAGGHTGELFF

j_gene: TRBJ2-5
v_gene: TRBV9
len: 15
d_gene: -
abundance: -
CDR3nt: TGTGCCAGCAGCGTAGGTGGAGGTAGCGGAGAGACCCAGTACTTC
CDR3aa: CASSVGGGSGETQYF

j_gene: TRBJ1-3
v_gene: TRBV10-3
len: 18
d_gene: TRBD1
abundance: -
CDR3nt: TGTGCCACGGAGGACAGGGGACGAAGTAAGGGCTCTGGAAACACCATATATTTT
CDR3aa: CATEDRGRSKGSGNTIYF

j_gene: TRBJ2-7
v_gene: TRBV7-9
len: 12
d_gene: -
abundance: -
CDR3nt: TGTGCCAGCAGCTCCGATCGACGCGAGCAGTACTTC
CDR3aa: CASSSDRREQYF

j_gene: TRBJ2-3
v_gene: TRBV5-1
len: 14
d_gene: -
abundance: -
CDR3nt: TGCGCCAGCAGCTTGGGACATATCACAGATACGCAGTATTTT
CDR3aa: CASSLGHITDTQYF

j_gene: TRBJ1-1
v_gene: TRBV5-1
len: 14
d_gene: -
abundance: -
CDR3nt: TGCGCCAGCAGCGGGGGCGGGGCCAACGGTGAAGCTTTCTTT
CDR3aa: CASSGGGANGEAFF

j_gene: TRBJ2-1
v_gene: TRBV29-1
len: 14
d_gene: -
abundance: -
CDR3nt: TGCAGCGTCCCCCCTCGGAGCTCCTACAATGAGCAGTTCTTC
CDR3aa: CSVPPRSSYNEQFF

j_gene: TRBJ1-2
v_gene: TRBV29-1
len: 13
d_gene: -
abundance: -
CDR3nt: TGCAGCGACATATCGGGACACGGCCCGGGCTACACCTTC
CDR3aa: CSDISGHGPGYTF

j_gene: TRBJ2-3
v_gene: TRBV19
len: 17
d_gene: -
abundance: -
CDR3nt: TGTGCCAGTAGTTCCGGACCGAATCACAGACACACAGATACGCAGTATTTT
CDR3aa: CASSSGPNHRHTDTQYF

j_gene: TRBJ2-4
v_gene: TRBV6-1
len: 15
d_gene: -
abundance: -
CDR3nt: TGTGCCAGCAGGCCCCTGACTACCCCCAAAAACATTCAGTACTTC
CDR3aa: CASRPLTTPKNIQYF

j_gene: TRBJ1-1
v_gene: TRBV4-1
len: 16
d_gene: TRBD1
abundance: -
CDR3nt: TGCGCCAGCAGCCTCGACAGGGGGCGGAAGAACACTGAAGCTTTCTTT
CDR3aa: CASSLDRGRKNTEAFF

j_gene: TRBJ1-6
v_gene: TRBV25-1
len: 17
d_gene: TRBD1
abundance: -
CDR3nt: TGTGCCAGCAGTGAATATGGAGGGGGCAGGCGGAATTCACCCCTCCACTTT
CDR3aa: CASSEYGGGRRNSPLHF

j_gene: TRBJ2-1
v_gene: TRBV7-8
len: 13
d_gene: TRBD1
abundance: -
CDR3nt: TGTGCCAGCAGCTCGACAGGGAACCATGAGCAGTTCTTC
CDR3aa: CASSSTGNHEQFF

j_gene: TRBJ2-1
v_gene: TRBV12-5
len: 17
d_gene: TRBD1
abundance: -
CDR3nt: TGTGCTAGTGGTTTCCCTGGAGACAGGGGGCATAATAATGAGCAGTTCTTC
CDR3aa: CASGFPGDRGHNNEQFF

j_gene: TRBJ2-5
v_gene: TRBV5-4
len: 17
d_gene: TRBD2
abundance: -
CDR3nt: TGTGCCAGCAGCTTGGGAATTTCGGGACTAGTTAGGGAGACCCAGTACTTC
CDR3aa: CASSLGISGLVRETQYF

j_gene: TRBJ1-4
v_gene: TRBV5-1
len: 13
d_gene: -
abundance: once
CDR3nt: TGCGCCAGCAGCTCCGGAGAAAGGGAAAAACTGTTTTTT
CDR3aa: CASSSGEREKLFF

j_gene: TRBJ2-5
v_gene: TRBV27
len: 16
d_gene: -
abundance: -
CDR3nt: TGTGCCAGCAGTTTTTTAATCGGGACCACCCAAGAGACCCAGTACTTC
CDR3aa: CASSFLIGTTQETQYF